These 17 T cell receptor beta chains originate from one sample sequenced in a study of blood T cells in healthy people across ages. Together with a sample-barcoded 5' primer, a J-beta primer mix was included in a second PCR lasting about 6 to 12 cycles. Via MiXCR, TCRdb re-called the 5' RACE reads, giving one row per CDR3 protein. This sample has about a million distinct CDR3 sequences, with 51% found just once. What was sequenced was blood. These receptors were collected from a woman aged 60-75 years in good health.

The V and J genes are TRBV7-2 and TRBJ2-2; 9 nucleotides align to TRBD1. The CDR3 spans 15 residues. Germline loops: CDR1 SGHTA, CDR2 FQGNSA. J was trimmed by 5 bases and V by 8 bases; bases with no gene match: 9. This CDR3 is CASGWGTGRTGELFF. The CDR3 coding sequence is TGTGCCAGCGGCTGGGGGACAGGGAGGACCGGGGAGCTGTTTTTT.

Only a few counts were recorded for this clonotype. The rearrangement links TRBV5-1 to TRBJ1-1; D not resolved. CDR1 and CDR2 (germline): SGHRS, YFSETQ. V lost 0 bases and J 0 bases, leaving 9 bases between the germline ends. The CDR3 runs 15 residues. In nucleotides, the CDR3 is TGCGCCAGCAGCTTGGACAATTATATGAACACTGAAGCTTTCTTT. Amino acids: CASSLDNYMNTEAFF.

This chain connects TRBV9 to TRBJ2-1; TRBD2 matches at 7 bases. V dropped 0 bases and J dropped 0; count of bases not matched to a gene: 0. This CDR3 is 15 amino acids long. Germline assignment: CDR1 SGDLS and CDR2 YYNGEE. The CDR3 region is CASSVGGGSYNEQFF. CDR3 sequence (DNA): TGTGCCAGCAGCGTAGGGGGGGGCTCCTACAATGAGCAGTTCTTC.

The chain combines TRBV4-1 with TRBJ1-2, with TRBD1 as a possible D gene (6 bases). V gave up 0 bases and J gave up 0 bases, with 8 bases separating them. This CDR3 is 15 amino acids long. Germline V CDR1 and CDR2: MGHRA, YSYEKL. The CDR3 is CASSQERGTNYGYTF. DNA for the CDR3: TGCGCCAGCAGCCAAGAGAGGGGGACTAACTATGGCTACACCTTC.

The V gene is TRBV11-2, the J gene TRBJ2-1, with 9 positions matching TRBD2. V shed 1 base and J 3 bases; nucleotides not matched to a gene: 7. In germline, CDR1 is SGHAT, CDR2 FQNNGV. The CDR3 sequence is 17 residues long. The CDR3 spells CASSLAPSGMVYNEQFF. The CDR3 nucleotides are TGTGCCAGCAGCTTAGCGCCTAGCGGGATGGTCTACAATGAGCAGTTCTTC. Full variable domain (rest looked up from reference TRBV11-2 and TRBJ2-1): EAGVAQSPRYKIIEKRQSVAFWCNPISGHATLYWYQQILGQGPKLLIQFQNNGVVDDSQLPKDRFSAERLKGVDSTLKIQPAKLEDSAVYLCASSLAPSGMVYNEQFFGPGTRLTVL.

The J gene is TRBJ1-1, the V gene TRBV7-3; unclear D gene. The CDR3 spans 13 residues. With 5 bases removed from V and 1 base from J, the gap between germline ends came to 8 bases. The germline V gene has CDR1 SGHTA and CDR2 FQGTGA. The CDR3 here is CASSVDANTEAFF. The CDR3, as DNA: TGTGCCAGCAGCGTAGACGCGAACACTGAAGCTTTCTTT. Drawing the rest from reference TRBV7-3 and TRBJ1-1, the complete variable domain is GAGVSQTPSNKVTEKGKYVELRCDPISGHTALYWYRQSLGQGPEFLIYFQGTGAADDSGLPNDRFFAVRPEGSVSTLKIQRTERGDSAVYLCASSVDANTEAFFGQGTRLTVV.

This chain links TRBV27 with TRBJ2-7, with 9 bases matching TRBD1. The germline CDR1 and CDR2 sequences are MNHEY and SMNVEV (reference sequence). V shed 6 bases, J shed 3 bases, and the junction held 9 bases outside the gene matches. The CDR3 length is 15 residues. The chain's CDR3 is CASRTGTGNVYEQYF. DNA for the CDR3: TGTGCCAGCAGGACCGGGACAGGGAACGTCTACGAGCAGTACTTC.

The chain combines TRBV7-2 with TRBJ1-1; TRBD1 agrees at 7 bases. Trimming at V came to 5 bases and at J to 1 base, leaving 7 bases not matched to a gene. Germline CDR1 reads SGHTA; CDR2 reads FQGNSA. The CDR3 spans 15 residues. Here the CDR3 reads CASSRLRQGNTEAFF. The CDR3 DNA reads TGTGCCAGCAGCCGGCTCAGACAGGGGAACACTGAAGCTTTCTTT.

The chain is built from TRBV20-1 and TRBJ2-7, with unresolved D. Per germline, CDR1 DFQATT and CDR2 SNEGSKA (reference sequence). The length of the CDR3 is 14 residues. The V end lost 0 bases, the J end lost 0 bases, and 9 bases lay between the germline ends. CDR3 residues: CSARDGRSSYEQYF. As DNA, the CDR3 is TGCAGTGCTAGAGATGGGCGGAGCTCCTACGAGCAGTACTTC.

This clonotype appeared a few times. The chain's CDR3 is CASSDSLYGYTF. The CDR3 DNA reads as TGTGCCAGCAGTGACAGCCTCTATGGCTACACCTTC. The chain uses TRBV2 and TRBJ1-2; D unresolved. Trimming removed 3 bases at V and 4 bases at J, with 6 bases between. CDR1 and CDR2 (germline): SNHLY, FYNNEI. The CDR3 is 12 residues long.

The table lists this clonotype with a few counts. The J gene is TRBJ2-4, the V gene TRBV20-1; no definite D call. V gave up 6 bases and J gave up 0 bases, with 18 bases separating them. Germline values: CDR1 DFQATT, CDR2 SNEGSKA (reference sequence). This CDR3 is built from 16 residues. The CDR3 region is CSAGLSGELAKNIQYF. CDR3 sequence (DNA): TGCAGTGCGGGCCTTTCTGGCGAACTAGCCAAAAACATTCAGTACTTC.

This clonotype turned up a few times. The chain employs TRBV2 and TRBJ2-2; D gene ambiguous. Germline V CDR1 and CDR2: SNHLY, FYNNEI. Trimming removed 3 bases at V and 6 bases at J, with 5 bases between. CDR3 length: 12 amino acids. In DNA, the CDR3 is TGTGCCAGCAGTGACGTGGCCGGGGAGCTGTTTTTT. Encoded protein: CASSDVAGELFF.

The V gene is TRBV15, the J gene TRBJ2-3, with D perhaps given as TRBD1 or TRBD2 (5 bases each). The CDR3 has 12 residues. CDR1 and CDR2 from the germline V gene are LNHNV and YYDKDF (reference sequence). Trimming took 6 bases from V and 8 from J, leaving 12 bases between them. The CDR3 bases are TGTGCCACCAGTCAAATGGGGGTTACGCAGTATTTT. It specifies CATSQMGVTQYF.

The chain uses TRBV15 and TRBJ2-3, with TRBD2 identical over 13 bases. Germline loops: CDR1 LNHNV, CDR2 YYDKDF (reference sequence). With V trimmed by 2 bases and J by 3 bases, 8 bases remained unmatched. This CDR3 is 18 amino acids long. Here the CDR3 reads CATSRLPRTSGRTDTQYF. DNA for the CDR3: TGTGCCACCAGCAGATTGCCGCGGACTAGCGGGAGAACAGATACGCAGTATTTT. Drawing the rest from reference TRBV15 and TRBJ2-3, the complete variable domain is DAMVIQNPRYQVTQFGKPVTLSCSQTLNHNVMYWYQQKSSQAPKLLFHYYDKDFNNEADTPDNFQSRRPNTSFCFLDIRSPGLGDTAMYLCATSRLPRTSGRTDTQYFGPGTRLTVL.

In nucleotides, the CDR3 is TGCAGTGCTAGACTCCCGGGACAGGGGACCAATGAGCAGTTCTTC. It codes for CSARLPGQGTNEQFF. The chain joins TRBV20-1 to TRBJ2-1, with 10 bases lining up with TRBD1. CDR3 length: 15 amino acids. J gave up 6 bases and V 2 bases, and 7 bases lay outside the gene matches. Germline CDR1 is DFQATT and CDR2 is SNEGSKA (reference sequence).

The chain joins TRBV7-8 to TRBJ2-3, with D possibly TRBD2 on 6 matching bases. CDR1 is SGHVS and CDR2 is FQNEAQ in the germline V gene. This CDR3 is built from 18 residues. The V end was cut by 5 bases, the J end by 4 bases, with 25 bases between. CDR3 DNA sequence: TGTGCCAGCAGCCCGACCCCATCGGAGGGCCTCAGCGCAGATACGCAGTATTTT. Translated: CASSPTPSEGLSADTQYF. The full variable domain, in which reference TRBV7-8 and TRBJ2-3 provide the parts outside the CDR3, is GAGVSQSPRYKVAKRGQDVALRCDPISGHVSLFWYQQALGQGPEFLTYFQNEAQLDKSGLPSDRFFAERPEGSVSTLKIQRTQQEDSAVYLCASSPTPSEGLSADTQYFGPGTRLTVL.

V usage is TRBV28 and J usage is TRBJ2-7; maybe TRBD2 (6 bases). In germline, CDR1 is MDHEN, CDR2 SYDVKM. CDR3 length equals 14 residues. V lost 7 bases, J lost 3 bases, and 16 bases lay in between. CDR3 DNA: TGTGCCAGCATTTCCGCGGGGACGGACTACGAGCAGTACTTC. This codes for CASISAGTDYEQYF.